The clone carrying this TCR beta chain was observed many times. What it recognizes is unknown. Germline CDR1 SQVTM, CDR2 ANQGSEA. The CDR3 consists of 14 residues. J gave up 5 bases and V 6 bases, and 7 bases lay outside the gene matches. This sample stems from a study of blood T cells in healthy people across ages. Primed by a sample-barcoded 5' primer and a J-beta primer mix, a second PCR proceeded for 7 to 11 cycles. TCRdb analysed the 5' RACE reads with MiXCR anew, one entry per CDR3 protein. The repertoire has around 870,000 distinct CDR3 sequences, more than 25% of them found once; the top ten carry 15% to 20%. Whole-study results and caveats: The long-lived group displayed more naive CD4+ cells, plus higher diversity, than the aged donors did. Age showed a roughly linear inverse relationship with TCR beta diversity per million T cells. It was not possible, with unsorted PBMCs, to conclusively compare naive and antigen-experienced cells.

Total RNA amounts of at least 6 micrograms were extracted per sample. This chain joins TRBV29-1 and TRBJ2-1; TRBD2 agrees at 10 bases. Sequencing was performed on blood. This clonotype originated in a woman of 80 years or more in good health. The CDR3 spells CSVLSGGSNNEQFF. CDR3 coding DNA: TGCAGCGTCCTTAGCGGGGGGTCAAACAATGAGCAGTTCTTC.